This section outlines one TCR beta chain sequence together with its context. The entry originates in a study of T cells after somatic rescue of genetic block. Germline V gene data show CDR1 as SGHVS and CDR2 as FNYEAQ. The CDR3 has 17 residues. V dropped 5 bases and J dropped 2 bases, with 22 bases sitting between them. This table comes from immunoSEQ multiplex PCR, and its TCRdb copy is limited to in-frame clones, with some not included. The sample lists 110,000 or so clones; under 95% were seen once. The rearrangement links TRBV7-6 to TRBJ2-7; a weak D match, TRBD2 (6 bases). The sequenced sample consisted of peripheral blood mononuclear cells (PBMCs). The sequence derives from a woman in her late teens or twenties. The CDR3 nucleotides are TGTGCCAGCAGCCCAAGAGGTTGGGGACGGGAGCCCTACGAGCAGTACTTC. This encodes CASSPRGWGREPYEQYF.